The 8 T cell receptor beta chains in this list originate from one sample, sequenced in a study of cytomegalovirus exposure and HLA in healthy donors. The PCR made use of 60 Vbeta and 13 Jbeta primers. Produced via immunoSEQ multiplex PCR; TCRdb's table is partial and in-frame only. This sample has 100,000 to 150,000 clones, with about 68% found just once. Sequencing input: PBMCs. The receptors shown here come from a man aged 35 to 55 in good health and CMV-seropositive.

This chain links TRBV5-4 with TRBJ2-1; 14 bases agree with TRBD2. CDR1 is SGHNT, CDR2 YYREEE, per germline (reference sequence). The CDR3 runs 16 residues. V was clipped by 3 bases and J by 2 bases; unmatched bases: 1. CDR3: CASSSGLAGAYNEQFF. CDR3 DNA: TGTGCCAGCAGCTCGGGACTAGCGGGAGCCTACAATGAGCAGTTCTTC.

Here the CDR3 DNA reads TGTGCCAGCAGCTTTGGGGCTAGCGGGAGTGATGAGCAGTTCTTC. It is translated as CASSFGASGSDEQFF. The V call is TRBV27, the J call TRBJ2-1, with TRBD2 identical over 10 bases. Germline CDR1 reads MNHEY; CDR2 reads SMNVEV (reference sequence). Germline trimming cut 6 bases from V and 8 bases from J; bases unmatched to any gene: 10. This CDR3 region has 15 residues.

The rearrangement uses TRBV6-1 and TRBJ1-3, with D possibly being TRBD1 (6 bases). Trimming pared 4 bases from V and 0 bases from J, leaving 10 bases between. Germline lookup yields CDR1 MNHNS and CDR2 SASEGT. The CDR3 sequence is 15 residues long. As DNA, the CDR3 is TGTGCCAGCAGTGTAAGGGGGAACTCTGGAAACACCATATATTTT. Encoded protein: CASSVRGNSGNTIYF.

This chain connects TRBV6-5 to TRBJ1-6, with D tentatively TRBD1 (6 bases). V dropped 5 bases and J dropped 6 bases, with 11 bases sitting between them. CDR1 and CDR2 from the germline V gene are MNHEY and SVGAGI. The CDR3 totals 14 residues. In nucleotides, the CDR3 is TGTGCCAGCAGTCGAACAGGGCCTAATTCACCCCTCCACTTT. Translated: CASSRTGPNSPLHF.

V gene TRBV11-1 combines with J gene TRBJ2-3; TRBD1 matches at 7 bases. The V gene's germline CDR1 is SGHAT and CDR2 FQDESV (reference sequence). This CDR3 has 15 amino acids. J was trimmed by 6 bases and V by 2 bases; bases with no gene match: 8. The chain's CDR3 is CASSLLQGDRDTQYF. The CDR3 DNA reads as TGTGCCAGCAGCTTACTTCAGGGGGATCGGGATACGCAGTATTTT.

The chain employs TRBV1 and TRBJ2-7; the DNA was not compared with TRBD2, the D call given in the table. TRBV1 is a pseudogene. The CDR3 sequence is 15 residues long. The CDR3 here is CTSSLGTSGKLEQYF. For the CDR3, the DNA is TGCACCAGCAGCCTTGGGACTAGCGGGAAGCTCGAGCAGTACTTC.

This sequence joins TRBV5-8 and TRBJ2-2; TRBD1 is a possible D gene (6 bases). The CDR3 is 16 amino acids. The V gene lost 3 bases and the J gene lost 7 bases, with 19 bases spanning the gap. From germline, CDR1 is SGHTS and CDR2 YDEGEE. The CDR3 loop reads CASSSGFKQGYGELFF. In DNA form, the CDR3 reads TGTGCCAGCAGCTCAGGATTTAAACAGGGTTACGGGGAGCTGTTTTTT.

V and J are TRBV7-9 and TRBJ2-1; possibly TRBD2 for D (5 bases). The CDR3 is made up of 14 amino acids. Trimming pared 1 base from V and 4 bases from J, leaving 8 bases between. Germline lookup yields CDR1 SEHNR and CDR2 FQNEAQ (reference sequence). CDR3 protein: CASSLVTGYNEQFF. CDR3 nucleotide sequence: TGTGCCAGCAGCTTAGTGACGGGGTACAATGAGCAGTTCTTC.